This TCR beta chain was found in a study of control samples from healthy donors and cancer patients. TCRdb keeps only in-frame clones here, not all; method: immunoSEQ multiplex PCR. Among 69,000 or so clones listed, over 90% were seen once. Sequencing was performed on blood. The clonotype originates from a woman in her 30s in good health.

CDR3 sequence (DNA): TGTGCCAGTAGAGGAGTTTCTACTAATGAAAAACTGTTTTTT. Protein sequence: CASRGVSTNEKLFF. This chain connects TRBV19 to TRBJ1-4; D remains unclear. The germline CDR1 and CDR2 sequences are LNHDA and SQIVND (reference sequence). The CDR3 is 14 amino acids. V lost 6 bases, J lost 2 bases, and 10 bases lay in between.